Listed below are T cell receptor beta chains from one sample, sequenced in a study of neurological immune-mediated disorders. TCRdb analysed the 5' RACE reads with MiXCR anew, one entry per CDR3 protein. The sample holds some 38,000 distinct CDR3 sequences, 4.8% seen once. The sample was CD4+ T cells from blood. Receptors originate from a man younger than 30 in good health. CDR3s include the opening cysteine and the closing phenylalanine or tryptophan. D genes are given only for firm matches. Rows may omit the clone size; those that give it use once, few, many or a size class.

v_call,j_call,clone_size,d_call,cdr3_nt,cdr3_aa
TRBV5-1,TRBJ2-1,many,-,TGCGCCAGCAGCTTGGTCGCGGGGTCCTCCTACAATGAGCAGTTCTTC,CASSLVAGSSYNEQFF
TRBV29-1,TRBJ1-4,medium-sized,-,TGCAGCGTTGTGGTGGGTAATGAAAAACTGTTTTTT,CSVVVGNEKLFF
TRBV6-2/TRBV6-3,TRBJ2-3,many,-,TGTGCCAGCAATTCCTGGATGGAGGGTGGAGATACGCAGTATTTT,CASNSWMEGGDTQYF
TRBV5-1,TRBJ1-1,many,TRBD1,TGCGCCAGCAGCCCACTGGGGACAGAAACGTCTGAAGCTTTCTTT,CASSPLGTETSEAFF
TRBV10-3,TRBJ2-3,many,-,TGTGCCACCAGGGTAGGGTCTGGCACAGATACGCAGTATTTT,CATRVGSGTDTQYF
TRBV20-1,TRBJ1-1,many,TRBD1,TGCAGTTGGGAGGGGGCGGGGACTGAAGCTTTCTTT,CSWEGAGTEAFF
TRBV5-1,TRBJ1-4,many,TRBD1,TGCGCCAGCAGCTTCAGTCCAGGGGGTGATGAAAAACTGTTTTTT,CASSFSPGGDEKLFF
TRBV3-1,TRBJ2-1,many,-,TGTGCCAGCAGCCAAGGAGTCCGGGCGGAGAGAGAGCAGTTCTTC,CASSQGVRAEREQFF
TRBV6-5,TRBJ1-2,many,TRBD1,TGTGCCAGCAGCGGCGACAGGGCCTATTATGGCTACACCTTC,CASSGDRAYYGYTF
TRBV5-1,TRBJ1-4,-,-,TGCGCCAGCAGCTGGGGGCAGGATAATGAAAAACTGTTTTTT,CASSWGQDNEKLFF
TRBV6-2/TRBV6-3,TRBJ2-1,many,-,TGTGCCAGCAGACTGGGGGGGCGTGAGCAGTTCTTC,CASRLGGREQFF
TRBV29-1,TRBJ2-3,many,-,TGCAGCGGATTGGGTAGCACAGATACGCAGTATTTT,CSGLGSTDTQYF
TRBV30,TRBJ2-5,many,TRBD1,TGTGCCTGGATCCGAGGGGGCACAGAAATTGGAACCCAGTACTTC,CAWIRGGTEIGTQYF
TRBV6-5,TRBJ2-2,-,-,TGTGCCAGCAGCCCCTACGGAAACACCGGGGAGCTGTTTTTT,CASSPYGNTGELFF
TRBV6-5,TRBJ1-2,many,TRBD1,TGTGCCAGCAGTGGGACAGGGAGGTTGAACACCTTC,CASSGTGRLNTF
TRBV5-1,TRBJ2-7,many,-,TGCGCCAGCAGCTTGGCCCTGGGGTCCTCCTCCGAGCAGTACTTC,CASSLALGSSSEQYF
TRBV20-1,TRBJ2-7,many,TRBD2,TGCAGTGCTGGGGGGGGAGGGAGCTACGAGCAGTACTTC,CSAGGGGSYEQYF
TRBV25-1,TRBJ2-2,many,TRBD1,TGTGCCAGCAGGGGGACAGGTCTTACCACCGGGGAGCTGTTTTTT,CASRGTGLTTGELFF
TRBV14,TRBJ2-1,many,TRBD2,TGTGCCAGCAGCCCCCTAGCGGGGGGCGATGAGCAGTTCTTC,CASSPLAGGDEQFF
TRBV29-1,TRBJ2-4,many,TRBD1,TGCAGCGTGGGACAGGGCGGGTTGGCCAAAAACATTCAGTACTTC,CSVGQGGLAKNIQYF
TRBV7-2,TRBJ2-7,many,-,TGTGCCAGCAGCTTTTTCGGTTACGAGCAGTACTTC,CASSFFGYEQYF
TRBV5-1,TRBJ2-7,few,-,TGCGCCAGCAGCTCAATGGGAAGAGCCAGCGAGCAGTACTTC,CASSSMGRASEQYF
TRBV6-2/TRBV6-3,TRBJ1-2,many,-,TGTGCCAGCAGTTTAATCTCCAGTAACTATGGCTACACCTTC,CASSLISSNYGYTF
TRBV3-1,TRBJ2-7,many,-,TGTGCCAGCAGCCAAGCAGGGGGGGGCTCCTACGAGCAGTACTTC,CASSQAGGGSYEQYF
TRBV20-1,TRBJ2-3,many,TRBD2,TGCAGTGCTATCCCGGCTAGCGGGGGTACAGATACGCAGTATTTT,CSAIPASGGTDTQYF
TRBV14,TRBJ2-7,many,-,TGTGCCAGCAGCCAAAACCCAGGCCCTTACGAGCAGTACTTC,CASSQNPGPYEQYF
TRBV10-2,TRBJ1-5,many,TRBD1,TGCGCCAGCAGTGAGACAGGGGACGATCAGCCCCAGCATTTT,CASSETGDDQPQHF
TRBV6-6,TRBJ2-3,many,TRBD2,TGTGCCAGCACCAGGGGACTAGCGGGTTTCACAGATACGCAGTATTTT,CASTRGLAGFTDTQYF
TRBV7-2,TRBJ1-2,many,TRBD1,TGTGCCAGCAGCGAACGCCCGGGACAGCATAACTATGGCTACACCTTC,CASSERPGQHNYGYTF
TRBV11-2,TRBJ2-1,-,-,-,CASSFYICSVQRLADNNEQFF
TRBV19,TRBJ2-2,many,-,TGTGCCAGCAGGGCTATCGCGAACACCGGGGAGCTGTTTTTT,CASRAIANTGELFF
TRBV20-1,TRBJ2-3,many,TRBD2,TGCAGTGCTAGAGCCGGGGGGGCCTACACGCAGTATTTT,CSARAGGAYTQYF
TRBV5-5,TRBJ2-4,medium-sized,-,TGTGCCAGCAGCCCCGGCGGGGTCAGGGACATTCAGTACTTC,CASSPGGVRDIQYF
TRBV7-9,TRBJ1-1,many,-,TGTGCCAGCAGCTTTCAAGTAGGCACTGAAGCTTTCTTT,CASSFQVGTEAFF
TRBV2,TRBJ2-7,many,-,TGTGCCAGCAGTTTCCCTGCTACAGGGGAGGCGGGAGAGCAGTACTTC,CASSFPATGEAGEQYF
TRBV20-1,TRBJ1-2,many,-,TGCAGTGCTAGAGCCTCCGGAGGGGTCTTTTTAGGCTACACCTTC,CSARASGGVFLGYTF
TRBV29-1,TRBJ2-1,many,-,TGCAGCGTTGAATTTGGTAGCGGAAGCAATGAGCAGTTCTTC,CSVEFGSGSNEQFF
TRBV18,TRBJ1-2,many,-,TGTGCCAGCTCACCGGCTGGGGGGACCGCCTATGGCTACACCTTC,CASSPAGGTAYGYTF
TRBV7-8,TRBJ1-3,many,-,TGTGCCAGCCGGTCTACCGTAGGGGTTGGAAACACCATATATTTT,CASRSTVGVGNTIYF
TRBV5-1,TRBJ1-2,medium-sized,TRBD1,TGCGCCAGCAGTTTCGGACAGGGAGGCGGCTACACCTTC,CASSFGQGGGYTF
TRBV6-5,TRBJ2-5,many,-,TGTGCCAGCAGTTACCAAAGGTCAATAGGCGAGACCCAGTACTTC,CASSYQRSIGETQYF
TRBV9,TRBJ2-5,many,TRBD2,TGTGCCAGCAGCGTATCGGGAGGGGAAGAGACCCAGTACTTC,CASSVSGGEETQYF
TRBV4-3,TRBJ2-2,many,TRBD1,TGCGCCAGCAGCCTTCTACAGGGGAGTTATCCCGGGGAGCTGTTTTTT,CASSLLQGSYPGELFF
TRBV20-1,TRBJ2-7,many,-,TGCAGTGCTAGAGATCCCACCCGGGTGGAGTACGAGCAGTACTTC,CSARDPTRVEYEQYF
TRBV7-2,TRBJ2-3,many,-,TGTGCCAGCAGCCCCTATGAGGGTACGCAGTATTTT,CASSPYEGTQYF
TRBV12-3/TRBV12-4,TRBJ1-3,many,-,TGTGCCAGCAGTTTAACGCGGCCCCAGGGAAACACCATATATTTT,CASSLTRPQGNTIYF
TRBV20-1,TRBJ2-3,many,-,TGCAGTGGGACCGGGACGGGAAGCACAGATACGCAGTATTTT,CSGTGTGSTDTQYF
TRBV24-1,TRBJ2-3,many,TRBD1,TGTGCCACCAGTGACCCTGCAGGGGGCAAAGGAGATACGCAGTATTTT,CATSDPAGGKGDTQYF
TRBV5-1,TRBJ1-1,many,TRBD1,TGCGCCAGCAAAGGGGGCACTATGAACACTGAAGCTTTCTTT,CASKGGTMNTEAFF
TRBV7-2,TRBJ1-3,many,-,TGTGCCAGCAGCCAGGGGCTTGGAAACACCATATATTTT,CASSQGLGNTIYF
TRBV20-1,TRBJ2-7,many,TRBD2,TGCAGTGCTAAGGGACTAGCGGGATTCGAGCAGTACTTC,CSAKGLAGFEQYF
TRBV20-1,TRBJ2-7,many,TRBD1,TGCAGTGCTAGAGATCTCCCAGGACAGGGTTTCGAGCAGTACTTC,CSARDLPGQGFEQYF
TRBV20-1,TRBJ1-5,many,-,TGCAGTGCTAGGGCTTCTCAGGAGGAACCGGGCAATCAGCCCCAGCATTTT,CSARASQEEPGNQPQHF
TRBV12-3/TRBV12-4,TRBJ1-1,many,-,TGTGCCAGCATCATACAGGGATTGAACACTGAAGCTTTCTTT,CASIIQGLNTEAFF
TRBV29-1,TRBJ2-3,many,TRBD2,TGCAGCGTTGAAGATCGGTCCGGGGGGGATACGCAGTATTTT,CSVEDRSGGDTQYF
TRBV5-4,TRBJ2-1,many,-,TGTGCCAGCTCCGAGGGGCAGGGGTTCAATGAGCAGTTCTTC,CASSEGQGFNEQFF
TRBV3-1,TRBJ2-2,many,TRBD2,TGTGCCAGCAGCCCACGACTAGCGGGGAACACCGGGGAGCTGTTTTTT,CASSPRLAGNTGELFF
TRBV20-1,TRBJ2-4,few,TRBD2,TGCAGTGCTCCTTATGGTGGTAGCGGGGGGATCGTAGCCAAAAACATTCAGTACTTC,CSAPYGGSGGIVAKNIQYF
TRBV9,TRBJ1-1,many,TRBD1,TGTGCCAGCAGTGGCAGCCGGGACAGAAACACTGAAGCTTTCTTT,CASSGSRDRNTEAFF
TRBV29-1,TRBJ1-1,many,TRBD1,TGCAGCGTTGAACCCCGGACAGGGGAAGGTACTGAAGCTTTCTTT,CSVEPRTGEGTEAFF